This is a list of T cell receptor beta chains from one sample in a study of cytomegalovirus exposure and HLA in healthy donors. Data came from immunoSEQ multiplex PCR; TCRdb stores just in-frame clones and leaves some out. The table has about 120,000 clones, 15% to 19% seen once. Sample: PBMCs. The receptors were gathered from a young woman in good health and CMV-seronegative. Each CDR3 is given with its conserved first and last residue. A D gene is named only where the DNA matches it firmly. Size is omitted from some rows. Given values are once, few, many or a class for expanded clones.

clone size,J gene,D gene,CDR3 length,V gene,CDR3 DNA,CDR3 protein
few,TRBJ2-1,TRBD2,15,TRBV5-6,TGTGCCAGCAGCCACAGACTAGCAGGTTACAATGAGCAGTTCTTC,CASSHRLAGYNEQFF
-,TRBJ2-7,TRBD2,14,TRBV30,TGTGCCTGGAGACTAGCGGGGAGGGGCTACGAGCAGTACTTC,CAWRLAGRGYEQYF
-,TRBJ2-7,-,14,TRBV5-1,TGCGCCAGCAGCAAAGGGCCGGGGAGTGACGAGCAGTACTTC,CASSKGPGSDEQYF
-,TRBJ2-7,-,11,TRBV11-2,TGTGCCAGCAGCCTACGCTACGAGCAGTACTTC,CASSLRYEQYF
-,TRBJ2-2,-,13,TRBV6-4,TGTGCCAGCAGTGAGACTTCCACCGGGGAGCTGTTTTTT,CASSETSTGELFF
-,TRBJ2-5,-,12,TRBV29-1,TGCAGCGTTGCGGACATCCAAGAGACCCAGTACTTC,CSVADIQETQYF
few,TRBJ2-3,TRBD2,15,TRBV7-9,TGTGCCAGCAGGCCAGCGGGGGCCAGCACAGATACGCAGTATTTT,CASRPAGASTDTQYF
-,TRBJ1-2,TRBD1,13,TRBV5-6,TGTGCCAGCAGCTTCGGGACAGGGCGAGGCTACACCTTC,CASSFGTGRGYTF
few,TRBJ1-6,-,14,TRBV27,TGTGCCAGCACCTCCTCCTTCTATAATTCACCCCTCCACTTT,CASTSSFYNSPLHF
-,TRBJ2-1,TRBD2,14,TRBV25-1,TGTGCCAGCAGTAGCGGGAGGGCCCTCGATGAGCAGTTCTTC,CASSSGRALDEQFF
-,TRBJ1-5,-,14,TRBV19,TGTGCCAGTAGTTCTCGGCAGGGTAATCAGCCCCAGCATTTT,CASSSRQGNQPQHF
few,TRBJ2-3,TRBD2,14,TRBV9,TGTGCCAGCAGCGCCAGCGGGAGTGCAGATACGCAGTATTTT,CASSASGSADTQYF
few,TRBJ2-2,TRBD2,14,TRBV30,TGTGCCTGGGGACTAGCGGCTGGATACGGGGAGCTGTTTTTT,CAWGLAAGYGELFF
few,TRBJ1-1,-,13,TRBV9,TGTGCCAGCAGCGTTCCCGGGGGGACTGAAGCTTTCTTT,CASSVPGGTEAFF
-,TRBJ1-5,-,15,TRBV28,TGTGCCAGCAGTTTGCCCCGCGGTCCCAATCAGCCCCAGCATTTT,CASSLPRGPNQPQHF
few,TRBJ2-1,-,15,TRBV5-1,TGCGCCAGCAGCTTGGTACCGGGGTTGCAATATGAGCAGTTCTTC,CASSLVPGLQYEQFF
-,TRBJ2-2,-,16,TRBV7-8,TGTGCCAGCAGCTTATCTGGTCCCGGAGGCACCGGGGAGCTGTTTTTT,CASSLSGPGGTGELFF
few,TRBJ1-1,TRBD1,14,TRBV19,TGTGCCAGTAGTACCCGGGACAGGGGGAGGCGAGCTTTCTTT,CASSTRDRGRRAFF
few,TRBJ2-5,TRBD2,15,TRBV4-1,TGCGCCAGCAGCCTCGGCGGGAGAGCCGAAGAGACCCAGTACTTC,CASSLGGRAEETQYF
-,TRBJ2-2,TRBD1,15,TRBV10-1,TGCGCCAGCAAGCCGGACAGGTCTAACACCGGGGAGCTGTTTTTT,CASKPDRSNTGELFF
few,TRBJ2-7,TRBD2,18,TRBV5-4,TGTGCCAGCAGCCCGAGGACTAGCGGGGGGCCAGCCCCCTACGAGCAGTACTTC,CASSPRTSGGPAPYEQYF
-,TRBJ1-1,-,15,TRBV29-1,TGCAGCGTTGATTCCGCATATGGGGGGACTTATGAAGCTTTCTTT,CSVDSAYGGTYEAFF
few,TRBJ2-7,TRBD2,16,TRBV7-8,TGTGCCAGCAGCTTAGCGGGCGGGGGGGCCTCCTACGAGCAGTACTTC,CASSLAGGGASYEQYF
-,TRBJ1-2,-,15,TRBV4-3,TGCGCCAGCAGCCAAGATGGTGGAGGAAACTATGGCTACACCTTC,CASSQDGGGNYGYTF
few,TRBJ2-7,-,13,TRBV5-4,TGTGCCAGCCTAGAGGGGGGGGTCGGCGAGCAGTACTTC,CASLEGGVGEQYF
-,TRBJ2-3,-,14,TRBV12-5,TGTGCTAGTGGGGGAGACGGGGGCACAGATACGCAGTATTTT,CASGGDGGTDTQYF
few,TRBJ2-1,-,14,TRBV6-1,TGTGCCAGCAGTGAATTGGGACTTAACAATGAGCAGTTCTTC,CASSELGLNNEQFF
few,TRBJ1-2,TRBD1,13,TRBV9,TGTGCCAGCAGCCGGACAGGCAACTATGGCTACACCTTC,CASSRTGNYGYTF
-,TRBJ2-7,TRBD1,16,TRBV13,TGTGCCAGCAGCCCACCAGGACAGGACCCCTCCTACGAGCAGTACTTC,CASSPPGQDPSYEQYF
few,TRBJ2-6,-,16,TRBV13,TGTGCCAGCAGTCTGACAGTGCCTTCTGGGGCCAACGTCCTGACTTTC,CASSLTVPSGANVLTF
few,TRBJ2-3,TRBD2,16,TRBV28,TGTGCCAGCAGCCCCACCGGGACTAGCGACCCAGATACGCAGTATTTT,CASSPTGTSDPDTQYF
few,TRBJ2-7,-,16,TRBV28,TGTGCCAGCAGTTTAGCGGAACAGGGCTGGCAGGGCGAGCAGTACTTC,CASSLAEQGWQGEQYF
-,TRBJ2-7,TRBD2,16,TRBV6-6,TGTGCCAGCAGTTACGCAGCTAGCGGGGGCTCCTACGAGCAGTACTTC,CASSYAASGGSYEQYF
few,TRBJ2-6,TRBD1,19,TRBV5-1,TGCGCCAGCAGCCGGGTGGGGCAGGGGGCGAGCTCTGGGGCCAACGTCCTGACTTTC,CASSRVGQGASSGANVLTF
once,TRBJ2-1,TRBD2,13,TRBV27,TGTGCCGCAGGACTAGCAGAGTCCAATGAGCAGTTCTTC,CAAGLAESNEQFF
-,TRBJ2-3,-,13,TRBV12-5,TGTGCTAGTGTCGGGGGATCGGAAGATACGCAGTATTTT,CASVGGSEDTQYF
-,TRBJ1-6,TRBD1,14,TRBV6-1,TGTGCCAGCAGACAAGACAGGGGGAATTCACCCCTCCACTTT,CASRQDRGNSPLHF
few,TRBJ1-1,-,13,TRBV4-2,TGTGCCAGCAGCCAAGGGGGGCCCACTGAAGCTTTCTTT,CASSQGGPTEAFF
-,TRBJ2-4,TRBD2,15,TRBV28,TGTGCCAGCAGAGACCATCGGGCCCTCGGGAGGATTCAGTACTTC,CASRDHRALGRIQYF
-,TRBJ1-1,-,13,TRBV9,TGTGCCAGCAGCGGGGGGGAGAACACTGAAGCTTTCTTT,CASSGGENTEAFF
-,TRBJ2-1,TRBD2,15,TRBV19,TGTGCCAGTAGTATTTTTGCTAGCGGGAGCAATGAGCAGTTCTTC,CASSIFASGSNEQFF
-,TRBJ2-5,TRBD1,14,TRBV7-9,TGTGCCAGCAGCCCCCGGACAGGGGAGGAGACCCAGTACTTC,CASSPRTGEETQYF
-,TRBJ2-4,TRBD2,16,TRBV4-2,TGTGCCAGCAGCCAAGGACTAGCGGGAGCCAAAAACATTCAGTACTTC,CASSQGLAGAKNIQYF
-,TRBJ2-7,TRBD1,16,TRBV7-2,TGTGCCAGCAGCTCCAACCGGGACAGGGGTACCTACGAGCAGTACTTC,CASSSNRDRGTYEQYF
few,TRBJ2-3,-,11,TRBV10-3,TGTGCCACAGGCTCAGGGGATACGCAGTATTTT,CATGSGDTQYF